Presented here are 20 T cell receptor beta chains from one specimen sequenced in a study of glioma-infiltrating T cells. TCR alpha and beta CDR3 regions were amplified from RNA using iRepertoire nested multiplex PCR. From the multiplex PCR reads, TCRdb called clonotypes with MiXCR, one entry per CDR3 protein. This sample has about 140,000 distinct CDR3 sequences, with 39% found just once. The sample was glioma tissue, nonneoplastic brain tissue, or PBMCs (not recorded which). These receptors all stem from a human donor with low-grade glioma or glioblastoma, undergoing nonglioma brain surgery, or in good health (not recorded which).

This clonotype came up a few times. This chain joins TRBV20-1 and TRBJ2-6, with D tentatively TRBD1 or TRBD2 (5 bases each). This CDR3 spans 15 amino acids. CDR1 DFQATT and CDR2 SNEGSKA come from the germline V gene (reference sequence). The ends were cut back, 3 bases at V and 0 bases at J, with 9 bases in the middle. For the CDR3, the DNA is TGCAGTGCTAGCGGGGCTACCTCTGGGGCCAACGTCCTGACTTTC. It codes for CSASGATSGANVLTF.

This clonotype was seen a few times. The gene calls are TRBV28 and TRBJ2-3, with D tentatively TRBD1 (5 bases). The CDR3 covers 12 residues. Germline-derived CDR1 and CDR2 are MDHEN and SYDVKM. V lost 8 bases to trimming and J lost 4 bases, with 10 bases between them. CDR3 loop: CASRPRADTQYF. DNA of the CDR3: TGTGCCAGCCGCCCCAGGGCAGATACGCAGTATTTT.

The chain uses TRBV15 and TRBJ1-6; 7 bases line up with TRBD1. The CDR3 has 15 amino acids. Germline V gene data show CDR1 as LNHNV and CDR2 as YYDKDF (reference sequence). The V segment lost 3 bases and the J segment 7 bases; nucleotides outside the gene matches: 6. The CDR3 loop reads CATSSIGTANSPLHF. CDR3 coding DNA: TGTGCCACCAGCAGCATAGGGACAGCCAATTCACCCCTCCACTTT.

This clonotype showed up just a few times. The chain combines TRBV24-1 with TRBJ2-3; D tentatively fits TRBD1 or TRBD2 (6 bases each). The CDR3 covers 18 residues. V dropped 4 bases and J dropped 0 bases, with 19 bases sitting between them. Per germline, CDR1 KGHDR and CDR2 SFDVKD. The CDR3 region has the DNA TGTGCCACCAGTGAAAGTCTTGCTTCGGGGGCTAGCACAGATACGCAGTATTTT. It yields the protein CATSESLASGASTDTQYF.

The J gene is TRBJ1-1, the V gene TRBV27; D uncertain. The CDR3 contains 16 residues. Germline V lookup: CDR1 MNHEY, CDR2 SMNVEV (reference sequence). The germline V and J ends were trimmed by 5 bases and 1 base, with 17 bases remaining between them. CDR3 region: CASSPRGGRTNTEAFF. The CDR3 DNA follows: TGTGCCAGCAGTCCCCGGGGAGGACGGACGAACACTGAAGCTTTCTTT.

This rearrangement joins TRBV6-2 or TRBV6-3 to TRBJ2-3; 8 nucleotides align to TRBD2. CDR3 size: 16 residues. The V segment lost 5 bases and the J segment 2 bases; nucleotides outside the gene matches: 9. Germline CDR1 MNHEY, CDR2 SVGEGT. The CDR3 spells CASSPRTSLITDTQYF. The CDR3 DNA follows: TGTGCCAGCAGTCCCCGGACTAGCCTTATCACAGATACGCAGTATTTT.

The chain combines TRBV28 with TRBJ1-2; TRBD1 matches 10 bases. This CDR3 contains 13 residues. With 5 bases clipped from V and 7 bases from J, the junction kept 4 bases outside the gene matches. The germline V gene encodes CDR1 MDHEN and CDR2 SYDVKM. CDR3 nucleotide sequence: TGTGCCAGCAGTCGAGGACAGGGGGGTGGCTACACCTTC. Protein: CASSRGQGGGYTF.

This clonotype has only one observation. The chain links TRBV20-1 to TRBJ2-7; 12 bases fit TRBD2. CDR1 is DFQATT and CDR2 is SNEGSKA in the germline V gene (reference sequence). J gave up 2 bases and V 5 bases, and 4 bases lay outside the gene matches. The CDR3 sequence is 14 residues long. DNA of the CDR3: TGCAGTGCTGCCCGGACTAGCGGGACCTACGAGCAGTACTTC. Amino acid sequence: CSAARTSGTYEQYF.

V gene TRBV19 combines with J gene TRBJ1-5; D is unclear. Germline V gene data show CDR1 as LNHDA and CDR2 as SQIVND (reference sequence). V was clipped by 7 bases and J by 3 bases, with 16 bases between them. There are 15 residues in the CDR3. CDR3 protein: CASTKGCRLNQPQHF. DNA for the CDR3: TGTGCCAGTACTAAAGGCTGCCGCCTCAATCAGCCCCAGCATTTT.

The DNA for the CDR3 is TGTGCCAGCAGAAACGGACAGGGTTATGGCGAGACCCAGTACTTC. This codes for CASRNGQGYGETQYF. V gene TRBV12-3 or TRBV12-4 combines with J gene TRBJ2-5; 8 nucleotides line up with TRBD1. The V segment lost 6 bases and the J segment 5 bases; nucleotides outside the gene matches: 11. The length of the CDR3 is 15 residues.

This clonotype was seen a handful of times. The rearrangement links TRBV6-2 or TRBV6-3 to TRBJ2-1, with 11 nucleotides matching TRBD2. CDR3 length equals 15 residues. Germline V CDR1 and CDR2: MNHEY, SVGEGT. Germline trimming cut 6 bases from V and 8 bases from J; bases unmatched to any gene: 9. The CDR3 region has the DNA TGTGCCAGCAGCAAAACTAGCGGGAGTCCCGATGAGCAGTTCTTC. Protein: CASSKTSGSPDEQFF.

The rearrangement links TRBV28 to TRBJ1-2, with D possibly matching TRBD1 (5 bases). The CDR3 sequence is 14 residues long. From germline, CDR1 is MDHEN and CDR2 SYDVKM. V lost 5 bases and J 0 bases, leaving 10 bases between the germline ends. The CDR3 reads CASSLDRANYGYTF. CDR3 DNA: TGTGCCAGCAGTCTCGACAGAGCTAACTATGGCTACACCTTC.

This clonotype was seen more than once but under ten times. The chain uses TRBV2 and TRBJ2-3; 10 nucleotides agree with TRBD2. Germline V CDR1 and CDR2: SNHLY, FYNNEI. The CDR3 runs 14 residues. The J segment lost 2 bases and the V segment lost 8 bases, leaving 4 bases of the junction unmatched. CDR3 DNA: TGTGCCAGCTGTACTAGCGGGGTCACAGATACGCAGTATTTT. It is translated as CASCTSGVTDTQYF.

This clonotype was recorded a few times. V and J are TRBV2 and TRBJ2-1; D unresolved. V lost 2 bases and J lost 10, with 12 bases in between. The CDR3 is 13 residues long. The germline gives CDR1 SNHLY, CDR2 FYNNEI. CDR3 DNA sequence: TGTGCCAGCAGTGAAACCTTGATGGTCGAGCAGTTCTTC. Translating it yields CASSETLMVEQFF.

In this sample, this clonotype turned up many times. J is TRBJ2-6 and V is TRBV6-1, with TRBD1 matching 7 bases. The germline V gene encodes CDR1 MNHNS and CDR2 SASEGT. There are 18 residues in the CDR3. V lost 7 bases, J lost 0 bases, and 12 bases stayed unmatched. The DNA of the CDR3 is TGTGCCAGCAAGTGGGAGACAGGGTGGATCTCTGGGGCCAACGTCCTGACTTTC. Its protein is CASKWETGWISGANVLTF.

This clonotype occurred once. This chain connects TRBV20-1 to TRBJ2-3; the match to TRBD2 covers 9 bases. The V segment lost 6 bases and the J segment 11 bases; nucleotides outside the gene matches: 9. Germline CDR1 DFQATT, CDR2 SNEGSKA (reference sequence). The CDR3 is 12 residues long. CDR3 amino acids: CSARRAAGGQYF. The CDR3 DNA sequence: TGCAGTGCCCGGAGGGCAGCGGGGGGGCAGTATTTT.

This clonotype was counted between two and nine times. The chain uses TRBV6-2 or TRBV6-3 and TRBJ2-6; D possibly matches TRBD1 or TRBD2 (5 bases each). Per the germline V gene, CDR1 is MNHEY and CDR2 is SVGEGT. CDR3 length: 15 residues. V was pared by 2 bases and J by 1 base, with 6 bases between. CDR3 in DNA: TGTGCCAGCAGTTACGGGGGATCTGGGGCCAACGTCCTGACTTTC. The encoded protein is CASSYGGSGANVLTF.

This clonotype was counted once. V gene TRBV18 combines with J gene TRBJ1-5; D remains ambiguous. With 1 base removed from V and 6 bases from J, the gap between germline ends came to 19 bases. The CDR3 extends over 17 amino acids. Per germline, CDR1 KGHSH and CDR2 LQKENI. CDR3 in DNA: TGTGCCAGCTCACCACTCCCACTAGCGGACCTGGGTCAGCCCCAGCATTTT. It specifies CASSPLPLADLGQPQHF.

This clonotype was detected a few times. The CDR3 DNA sequence: TGTGCCAGCTCGCGGACAGGCAACAACAATGAGCAGTTCTTC. Protein: CASSRTGNNNEQFF. The chain has TRBV7-9 and TRBJ2-1, with 7 bases fitting TRBD1. CDR3 length equals 14 residues. The germline V gene encodes CDR1 SEHNR and CDR2 FQNEAQ (reference sequence). Unmatched junction bases numbered 9, after V lost 8 bases and J lost 5 bases.

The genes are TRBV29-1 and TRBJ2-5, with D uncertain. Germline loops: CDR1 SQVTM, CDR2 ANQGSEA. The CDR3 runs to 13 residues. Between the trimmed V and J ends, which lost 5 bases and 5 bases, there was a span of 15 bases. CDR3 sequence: CSVSVSSSETQYF. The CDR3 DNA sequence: TGCAGCGTTTCGGTCTCTAGTTCGGAGACCCAGTACTTC.